This T cell receptor (beta chain) was captured in a study of T-cell memory formation after mild COVID-19. In the study overall: Clusters were largely donor specific. Notes on the study in general: CD4+ contracting clones were found mainly in CM and EM, and CD8+ ones in EMRA.

Using constant-segment primers, 5'RACE produced TCR alpha and TCR beta cDNA libraries carrying sample barcodes and UMIs. TCRdb re-derived calls from the 5' RACE reads in MiXCR, one entry per CDR3 protein. The sample has around 220,000 distinct CDR3 sequences; around 17% are singletons. Germline V gives CDR1 SGHRS, CDR2 YFSETQ. V shed 5 bases and J 0 bases; nucleotides not matched to a gene: 2. This CDR3 region has 14 residues. For this clonotype: The antigen remains undetermined.

The sequenced sample consisted of PBMCs or a T cell subset sorted from them (not recorded which). This chain joins TRBV5-1 and TRBJ2-3, with 8 nucleotides matching TRBD2. The sequence was obtained from a man aged 18 to 29 who had mild COVID-19 (a few samples of this study predate the infection). Cell type and time point are not known. CDR3 in DNA: TGCGCCAGCAGTACTAGCGGCAGCACAGATACGCAGTATTTT. Amino acid sequence: CASSTSGSTDTQYF.